The 22 T cell receptor beta chains below were found in one sample sequenced in a study of T cells in Graves' hyperthyroidism and ophthalmopathy. Amplification of TCR beta CDR3 regions used RNA as the template. The TCR CDR3 was amplified in a first-round RT-PCR using the HTBI primer set. One entry per CDR3 protein results from TCRdb running MiXCR on the multiplex PCR reads. The data hold a few hundred thousand distinct CDR3 sequences, with roughly a sixth observed a single time. Input material: blood. Source of these receptors: a woman aged 40 to 50 with Graves' ophthalmopathy.

This clonotype has at least ten counts. The chain uses TRBV7-9 and TRBJ2-2; no clear D gene. CDR3 length: 15 amino acids. Germline V gene sequence: CDR1 SEHNR, CDR2 FQNEAQ (reference sequence). V was clipped by 1 base and J by 3 bases, with 9 bases between them. The CDR3 here is CASSLGSRDTGELFF. CDR3 nucleotide sequence: TGTGCCAGCAGCTTAGGCTCAAGGGACACCGGGGAGCTGTTTTTT.

The genes are TRBV7-9 and TRBJ2-7, with D possibly matching TRBD1 (5 bases). Germline values: CDR1 SEHNR, CDR2 FQNEAQ (reference sequence). V lost 1 base and J 3 bases, leaving 10 bases between the germline ends. The CDR3 contains 14 residues. DNA of the CDR3: TGTGCCAGCAGCTTAGGACAGCCCCACTACGAGCAGTACTTC. Amino acid sequence: CASSLGQPHYEQYF. The whole variable domain, filled in from reference TRBV7-9 and TRBJ2-7, reads DTGVSQNPRHKITKRGQNVTFRCDPISEHNRLYWYRQTLGQGPEFLTYFQNEAQLEKSRLLSDRFSAERPKGSFSTLEIQRTEQGDSAMYLCASSLGQPHYEQYFGPGTRLTVT.

The rearrangement joins TRBV4-1 to TRBJ2-5; D gene ambiguous. Germline V gives CDR1 MGHRA, CDR2 YSYEKL. This CDR3 comprises 15 residues. V lost 2 bases, J lost 4 bases, and 14 bases lay in between. The CDR3 DNA sequence: TGCGCCAGCAGCCAAAGCCGGGCCTGGGGAGAGACCCAGTACTTC. Translation: CASSQSRAWGETQYF.

The rearrangement joins TRBV2 to TRBJ2-6; no definite D call. The germline V gene has CDR1 SNHLY and CDR2 FYNNEI. V shed 3 bases and J shed 0 bases, with 9 bases lying between them. This CDR3 comprises 16 residues. In DNA, the CDR3 is TGTGCCAGCAGTGAGCGGTGGAGCTCTGGGGCCAACGTCCTGACTTTC. It codes for CASSERWSSGANVLTF.

The rearrangement links TRBV5-1 to TRBJ1-4; no reliable D call. Germline V gene data show CDR1 as SGHRS and CDR2 as YFSETQ. This CDR3 contains 14 residues. With 2 bases removed from V and 3 bases from J, the gap between germline ends came to 8 bases. The CDR3 DNA reads as TGCGCCAGCAGCTTAAACAGCCCTAATGAAAAACTGTTTTTT. Protein product: CASSLNSPNEKLFF. Together with reference TRBV5-1 and TRBJ1-4, the CDR3 gives the full variable domain: KAGVTQTPRYLIKTRGQQVTLSCSPISGHRSVSWYQQTPGQGLQFLFEYFSETQRNKGNFPGRFSGRQFSNSRSEMNVSTLELGDSALYLCASSLNSPNEKLFFGSGTQLSVL.

J is TRBJ2-2 and V is TRBV12-3 or TRBV12-4, with 14 bases fitting TRBD2. V dropped 7 bases and J dropped 0; count of bases not matched to a gene: 7. The CDR3 runs to 18 residues. This CDR3 is CASIRGLAGGPNTGELFF. The DNA for the CDR3 is TGTGCCAGCATCCGTGGACTAGCGGGAGGCCCGAACACCGGGGAGCTGTTTTTT.

The chain has TRBV5-1 and TRBJ2-7, with D unclear. Germline CDR1 reads SGHRS; CDR2 reads YFSETQ. The V and J ends lost 0 bases and 0 bases respectively, with 10 bases between them. The CDR3 spans 15 residues. The CDR3 sequence is CASSLADRSSYEQYF. DNA for the CDR3: TGCGCCAGCAGCTTGGCCGACCGGAGCTCCTACGAGCAGTACTTC.

With regard to this clonotype: A read error is possible here, since a much larger clone lies one base away. The chain joins TRBV7-8 to TRBJ2-1, with 8 bases that match TRBD1. Trimming removed 3 bases from V and 12 bases from J; junction bases left unmatched: 1. In germline, CDR1 is SGHVS, CDR2 FQNEAQ. The CDR3 runs 11 residues. The DNA of the CDR3 is TGTGCCAGCAGCTTCGGGACAGGGCAGTTCTTC. As protein: CASSFGTGQFF. Full variable domain (rest looked up from reference TRBV7-8 and TRBJ2-1): GAGVSQSPRYKVAKRGQDVALRCDPISGHVSLFWYQQALGQGPEFLTYFQNEAQLDKSGLPSDRFFAERPEGSVSTLKIQRTQQEDSAVYLCASSFGTGQFFGPGTRLTVL.

There are many counts of this clonotype. V and J are TRBV15 and TRBJ2-3, with D possibly TRBD2 on 6 matching bases. The CDR3 covers 16 residues. V gave up 0 bases and J gave up 4 bases, with 14 bases separating them. From germline, CDR1 is LNHNV and CDR2 YYDKDF (reference sequence). The CDR3 bases are TGTGCCACCAGCAGAGATTACGGGGGAGTTGCAGATACGCAGTATTTT. Translation: CATSRDYGGVADTQYF.

This clonotype was observed a handful of times. The rearrangement uses TRBV5-1 and TRBJ1-6; TRBD1 matches 11 bases. CDR3 length equals 16 residues. CDR1 SGHRS and CDR2 YFSETQ come from the germline V gene. V was clipped by 4 bases and J by 14 bases; unmatched bases: 14. CDR3 DNA: TGCGCCAGCAGCCGAGACGGGACAGGGGGGTCAAACACCCTCCACTTT. Translated: CASSRDGTGGSNTLHF.

This clonotype was seen only a few times. The CDR3 DNA sequence: TGTGCCAGCAGTAGGGGCTCAACAGGGGAGAGTTCACCCCTCCACTTT. It encodes CASSRGSTGESSPLHF. The chain uses TRBV6-1 and TRBJ1-6; TRBD1 aligns across 7 bases. Germline V CDR1 and CDR2: MNHNS, SASEGT. The J segment lost 9 bases and the V segment lost 5 bases, leaving 13 bases of the junction unmatched. The CDR3 loop spans 16 amino acids.

This clonotype was recorded at least ten times. CDR3 bases: TGCAGGGGGACTAGCGGGAACGAGCAGTACTTC. Its protein product is CRGTSGNEQYF. V and J are TRBV20-1 and TRBJ2-7; 13 nucleotides match TRBD2. Germline V lookup: CDR1 DFQATT, CDR2 SNEGSKA (reference sequence). The CDR3 covers 11 residues.

The DNA of the CDR3 is TGTGCCACCAGCAGAGTATTTTCGAGGGTCGTTTCCTCTGGGGCCAACGTCCTGACTTTC. Translated: CATSRVFSRVVSSGANVLTF. The rearrangement links TRBV15 to TRBJ2-6; D possibly corresponds to TRBD2 (5 bases). The germline CDR1 and CDR2 sequences are LNHNV and YYDKDF (reference sequence). This CDR3 spans 20 amino acids. Trimming left V 1 base short and J 0 bases short, with 19 bases between.

This clonotype was seen at least ten times. The chain links TRBV28 to TRBJ2-3; no firm D call. Trimming left V 2 bases short and J 2 bases short, with 5 bases between. Per the germline V gene, CDR1 is MDHEN and CDR2 is SYDVKM. The CDR3 spans 13 residues. In DNA, the CDR3 is TGTGCCAGCAGTTTAGTCGACACAGATACGCAGTATTTT. It specifies CASSLVDTDTQYF.

The table lists this clonotype with many counts. The rearrangement links TRBV2 to TRBJ1-5; D not certain. CDR1 is SNHLY and CDR2 is FYNNEI in the germline V gene. The CDR3 contains 14 residues. Trimming cost V 7 bases and J 2 bases, with 12 bases left between them. CDR3 sequence reads: CASKGSVGNQPQHF. DNA for the CDR3: TGTGCCAGCAAAGGCAGTGTTGGCAATCAGCCCCAGCATTTT.

This clonotype has ten or more counts. The chain recombines TRBV5-1 with TRBJ2-1; 13 bases line up with TRBD2. This CDR3 is 16 amino acids long. The ends lost 0 bases at V and 4 bases at J; junction bases unmatched: 1. Germline lookup yields CDR1 SGHRS and CDR2 YFSETQ. CDR3 sequence: CASSLELAGGYNEQFF. The CDR3 nucleotides read TGCGCCAGCAGCTTGGAACTAGCGGGAGGGTACAATGAGCAGTTCTTC. Full variable domain (rest looked up from reference TRBV5-1 and TRBJ2-1): KAGVTQTPRYLIKTRGQQVTLSCSPISGHRSVSWYQQTPGQGLQFLFEYFSETQRNKGNFPGRFSGRQFSNSRSEMNVSTLELGDSALYLCASSLELAGGYNEQFFGPGTRLTVL.

The table lists this clonotype with many counts. V and J are TRBV5-6 and TRBJ1-1, with D tentatively TRBD1 (5 bases). Between the trimmed V and J ends, which lost 0 bases and 2 bases, there was a span of 11 bases. The CDR3 sequence is 15 residues long. Germline V gene lookup returns CDR1 SGHDT and CDR2 YYEEEE. The CDR3, as DNA: TGTGCCAGCAGCTTGGGGGGGACGGCCAACACTGAAGCTTTCTTT. Translating gives CASSLGGTANTEAFF.

Notes on this clonotype: The CDR3 does not close with the conserved phenylalanine or tryptophan, likely indicating a read error. The gene calls are TRBV2 and TRBJ2-4; D is unresolved. V gave up 2 bases and J gave up 0 bases, with 5 bases separating them. Germline V lookup: CDR1 SNHLY, CDR2 FYNNEI. This CDR3 is built from 14 residues. The CDR3 is CASSEPLAKNIQYI. The CDR3 nucleotides read TGTGCCAGCAGTGAACCCCTAGCCAAAAACATTCAGTACATC.

This clonotype appeared a few times. The V call is TRBV12-3 or TRBV12-4, the J call TRBJ2-1; D is possibly TRBD2 (6 bases). V was cut by 4 bases and J by 4 bases, with 14 bases left in between. The CDR3 length is 15 residues. The CDR3, as DNA: TGTGCCAGCAGTTCCCGGGACTTAGGTTACAATGAGCAGTTCTTC. It yields the protein CASSSRDLGYNEQFF.

This clonotype has ten or more counts. J is TRBJ2-7 and V is TRBV6-2 or TRBV6-3, with D unresolved. Germline V gene sequence: CDR1 MNHEY, CDR2 SVGEGT. Trimming stripped 2 bases from V and 2 bases from J, with 10 bases between. This CDR3 region has 14 residues. CDR3 region: CASSYVDGAYEQYF. CDR3 nucleotides: TGTGCCAGCAGTTACGTCGACGGTGCCTACGAGCAGTACTTC.

In this sample, this clonotype turned up many times. The chain is built from TRBV2 and TRBJ2-1, with D maybe TRBD1 (5 bases). CDR3 length: 14 amino acids. The V and J ends lost 7 bases and 1 base respectively, with 11 bases between them. The V gene's germline CDR1 is SNHLY and CDR2 FYNNEI. DNA for the CDR3: TGTGCCAGCAAGGCCCAGGGTTCCTACAATGAGCAGTTCTTC. Translating it yields CASKAQGSYNEQFF.

This clonotype was seen a handful of times. The chain links TRBV20-1 to TRBJ2-1, with 9 bases that match TRBD2. Per the germline V gene, CDR1 is DFQATT and CDR2 is SNEGSKA (reference sequence). The CDR3 contains 18 residues. After removal of 3 bases from V and 5 bases from J, the junction contained 17 bases not matched to a gene. CDR3 amino acids: CSASWYLAGNLDNNEQFF. CDR3 bases: TGCAGTGCTAGTTGGTATCTAGCGGGGAATTTGGATAACAATGAGCAGTTCTTC.